This TCR beta chain was observed in a study of T cells after yellow fever vaccination. Study findings and constraints: Most primary-vaccination clones reappeared after the booster (just under 98% CD4, roughly 88% CD8).

This clonotype occurred a few times. Its cognate antigen is unknown. In TCRdb, the 5' RACE reads were re-called with MiXCR into one record per CDR3 protein. The data hold about 370,000 distinct CDR3 sequences, with about 9.9% observed a single time. The CDR3 runs 16 residues. Germline CDR1 is SGHAT and CDR2 is FQNNGV. V lost 6 bases and J lost 4, with 16 bases in between. The sample here was PBMCs, taken on the day of the first yellow fever vaccination. The V and J genes are TRBV11-2 and TRBJ2-6, with a possible D match to TRBD2 (7 bases). This clonotype was obtained from a man between 18 and 29 years old who received the YFV17D yellow fever vaccine. CDR3 loop: CASSIAGRGGANVLTF. In DNA form, the CDR3 reads TGTGCCAGCAGTATCGCAGGGAGGGGGGGGGCCAACGTCCTGACTTTC.